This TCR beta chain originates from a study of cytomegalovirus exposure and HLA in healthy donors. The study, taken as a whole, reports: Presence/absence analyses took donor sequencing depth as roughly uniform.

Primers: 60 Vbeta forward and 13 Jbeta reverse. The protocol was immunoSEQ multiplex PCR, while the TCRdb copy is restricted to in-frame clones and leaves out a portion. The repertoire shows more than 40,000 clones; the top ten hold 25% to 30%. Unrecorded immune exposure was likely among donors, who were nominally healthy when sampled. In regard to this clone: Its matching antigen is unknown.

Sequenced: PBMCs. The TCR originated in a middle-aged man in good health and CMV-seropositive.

In DNA form, the CDR3 reads TGTGCCAGCAGCTTAGGGGGCAGCCAAGAGACCCAGTACTTC. Translated: CASSLGGSQETQYF. The chain links TRBV7-2 to TRBJ2-5, with D maybe TRBD1 (5 bases). Trimming took off 1 base at V and 1 base at J, with 7 bases between the two ends. The CDR3 consists of 14 residues. CDR1 is SGHTA and CDR2 is FQGNSA in the germline V gene.